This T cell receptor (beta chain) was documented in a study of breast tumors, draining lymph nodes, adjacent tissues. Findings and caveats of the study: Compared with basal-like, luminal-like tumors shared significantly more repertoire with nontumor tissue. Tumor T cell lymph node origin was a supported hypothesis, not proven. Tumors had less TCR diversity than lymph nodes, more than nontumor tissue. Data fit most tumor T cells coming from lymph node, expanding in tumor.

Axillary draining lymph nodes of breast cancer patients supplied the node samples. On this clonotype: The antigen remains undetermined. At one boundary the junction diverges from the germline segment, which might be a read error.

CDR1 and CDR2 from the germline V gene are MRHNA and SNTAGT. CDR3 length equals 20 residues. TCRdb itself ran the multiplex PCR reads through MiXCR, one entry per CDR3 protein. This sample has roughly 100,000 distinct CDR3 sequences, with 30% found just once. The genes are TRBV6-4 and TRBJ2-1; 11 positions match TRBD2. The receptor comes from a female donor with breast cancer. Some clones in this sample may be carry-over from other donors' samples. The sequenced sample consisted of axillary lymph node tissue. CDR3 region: CASTQSGQGWLAGGYNGQFF. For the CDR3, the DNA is TGTGCCAGCACCCAAAGTGGGCAGGGTTGGCTAGCGGGGGGTTACAATGGGCAGTTCTTC.